This TCR beta chain was retrieved from a study of cytomegalovirus exposure and HLA in healthy donors. Points on this clone: Its antigen is as yet unknown.

V dropped 2 bases and J dropped 5; count of bases not matched to a gene: 9. The germline V gene has CDR1 GTSNPN and CDR2 SVGIG (reference sequence). The CDR3 contains 15 residues. Overall study findings and caveats: At a 0.05 false discovery rate, a later analysis found about 17,000 TCR beta sequences to be associated with HLA alleles. Previously analyzed data showed that most TCR beta V segments were productive at a frequency of about 90% or about 30%.

This PCR relied on a set of 60 Vbeta primers and 13 Jbeta primers. TCRdb keeps only in-frame clones here, not all; method: immunoSEQ multiplex PCR. The table has 85,000 to 100,000 clones, around 80% seen once; the top ten hold 7.3%. Input material: PBMCs. The source is a man aged 30 to 39 in good health and CMV-seronegative. The V gene is TRBV30, the J gene TRBJ1-1; 9 bases align to TRBD1. Here the CDR3 DNA reads TGTGCCTGGAGTTTTATGCGGGACAGGGTGACTGAAGCTTTCTTT. Encoded protein: CAWSFMRDRVTEAFF.